This paragraph covers one TCR beta chain sequence. This specimen belongs to a study of response to subunit inactivated influenza vaccine. TCRdb re-derived calls from the RT-PCR reads in MiXCR, one entry per CDR3 protein. This table has 600,000 to 850,000 distinct CDR3 sequences, approximately 14% appearing once. This sample comprised PBMCs from blood, obtained around 14 days before vaccination. The clonotype comes from a man in his fifties or sixties who received an inactivated influenza vaccine.

In nucleotides, the CDR3 is TGTGCCACCAGCAGAGATCCCTATCGACAGGGGGTTGACTACGAGCAGTACTTC. The encoded protein is CATSRDPYRQGVDYEQYF. This chain links TRBV15 with TRBJ2-7; 9 nucleotides match TRBD1. CDR1 is LNHNV, CDR2 YYDKDF, per germline (reference sequence). The trim removed 0 bases at V and 3 bases at J, leaving 12 bases unmatched. CDR3 length: 18 residues.